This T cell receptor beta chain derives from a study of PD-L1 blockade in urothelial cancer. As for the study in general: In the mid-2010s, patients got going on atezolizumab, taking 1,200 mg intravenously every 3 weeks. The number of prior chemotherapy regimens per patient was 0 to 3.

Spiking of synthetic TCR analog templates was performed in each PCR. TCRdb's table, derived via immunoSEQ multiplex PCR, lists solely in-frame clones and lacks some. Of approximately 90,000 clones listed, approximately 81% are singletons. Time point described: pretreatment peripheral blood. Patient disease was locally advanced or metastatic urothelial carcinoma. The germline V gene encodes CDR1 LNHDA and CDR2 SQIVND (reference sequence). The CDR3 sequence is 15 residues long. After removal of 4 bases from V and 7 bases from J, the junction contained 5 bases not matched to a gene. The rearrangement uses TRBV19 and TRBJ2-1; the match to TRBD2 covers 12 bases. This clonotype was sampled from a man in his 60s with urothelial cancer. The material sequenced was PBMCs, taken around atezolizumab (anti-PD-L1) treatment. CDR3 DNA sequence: TGTGCCAGTAGTACTAGCGGGGGGGCAGGTAATGAGCAGTTCTTC. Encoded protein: CASSTSGGAGNEQFF.